These T cell receptor beta chains were read from a single sample in a study of immune cell composition in non-small cell lung cancer. Generated by immunoSEQ multiplex PCR, the TCRdb table keeps only in-frame clones and is missing some. The sample gives about 15,000 clones, around 69% of which show up once; 7.5% is in the top ten. Source material: lung tumor tissue. These receptors were obtained from a human donor with non-small cell lung cancer. CDR3s include the opening cysteine and the closing phenylalanine or tryptophan. D genes are given only for firm matches. Where a row states a size, it is once, few, many or the class of an expanded clone; other rows omit it.

TRBJ1-5 TRBV29-1 NA NA TGCAGCGCGGCGTTCGGACAGAGGAATCAGCCCCAGCATTTT CSAAFGQRNQPQHF
TRBJ2-3 TRBV14 NA TRBD2 TGTGCCAGCAGCCGACTAGCTGCCCGCGGCACAGATACGCAGTATTTT CASSRLAARGTDTQYF
TRBJ2-5 TRBV2 NA NA TGTGCCAGCAGTAAAATGGGACTGGGGGACCAAGAGACCCAGTACTTC CASSKMGLGDQETQYF
TRBJ2-7 TRBV2 NA NA TGTGCCAGCAGTCTACGCTACGAGCAGTACTTC CASSLRYEQYF
TRBJ1-4 TRBV6-1 NA NA TGTGCCAGCAGTGTTAGTATAAGTGAAAAACTGTTTTTT CASSVSISEKLFF
TRBJ2-1 TRBV2 NA TRBD2 TGTGCCAGCAGTGAAGCCCTGTGGACTAGCGGGTACGGTGAGCAGTTCTTC CASSEALWTSGYGEQFF
TRBJ1-3 TRBV18 once TRBD1 TGTGCCAGCTCACCACTGGGACAGGGAAGCTCTCCTGGAAACACCATATATTTT CASSPLGQGSSPGNTIYF
TRBJ1-3 TRBV10-2 few NA TGCGCCAGCAGTGAGACCGCAGGAGGAAACACCATATATTTT CASSETAGGNTIYF
TRBJ2-2 TRBV5-6 NA NA TGTGCCAGCAGCTTTACTACAGGGAGAGTTTCCGGGGAGCTGTTTTTT CASSFTTGRVSGELFF
TRBJ1-1 TRBV6-5 NA TRBD1 TGTGCCAGCAGACCGGACAGGTCGAGGACTGAAGCTTTCTTT CASRPDRSRTEAFF
TRBJ2-3 TRBV5-6 once TRBD2 TGTGCCAGCAGCTTGGAAGGACTAGCGGGGGGGCAAGATACGCAGTATTTT CASSLEGLAGGQDTQYF
TRBJ2-1 TRBV5-4 NA TRBD2 TGTGCCAGCAGCTTGGTACCTAGCGGGGGGGCCGGCGAGCAGTTCTTC CASSLVPSGGAGEQFF
TRBJ1-1 TRBV7-9 NA NA TGTGCCAGCAGCCGTTCGACCATGGGGGGCACTGAAGCTTTCTTT CASSRSTMGGTEAFF
TRBJ2-2 TRBV19 NA NA TGTGCCAGTAGTATGAGGGTCAGGACGGCGAACACCGGGGAGCTGTTTTTT CASSMRVRTANTGELFF
TRBJ1-4 TRBV27 medium-sized NA TGTGCCAGCAGTTTGCGGGTATCAGGCGGGGTGGTAAATGAAAAACTGTTTTTT CASSLRVSGGVVNEKLFF
TRBJ1-6 TRBV5-1 few TRBD1 TGCGCCAGCAGGACACTAACAGGGGGCTCTGATTCACCCCTCCACTTT CASRTLTGGSDSPLHF
TRBJ1-4 TRBV29-1 NA TRBD1 TGCAGCGCCGACAGGGGTGATGAAAAACTGTTTTTT CSADRGDEKLFF
TRBJ1-1 TRBV11-2 NA NA TGTGCCAGCAGCCCCTGGGGGGGGGCCAGCAACACTGAAGCTTTCTTT CASSPWGGASNTEAFF
TRBJ2-3 TRBV10-2 NA NA TGCGCCACCGAGGGAGGCACAGATACGCAGTATTTT CATEGGTDTQYF
TRBJ2-3 TRBV19 NA NA TGTGCCAGTAGTCCGCGGACTAGCACAGATACGCAGTATTTT CASSPRTSTDTQYF
TRBJ2-7 TRBV7-9 NA TRBD1 TGTGCCAGCAGCTTCAACCCCGGACAGGGGTTGTACGAGCAGTACTTC CASSFNPGQGLYEQYF
TRBJ2-7 TRBV2 NA TRBD1 TGTGCCAGCATCACAGGGACAGACGAGCAGTACTTC CASITGTDEQYF
TRBJ2-3 TRBV2 NA NA TGTGCCAGCAGAGAAACTAGCCCCTTCACAGATACGCAGTATTTT CASRETSPFTDTQYF
TRBJ1-4 TRBV5-6 NA NA TGTGCCAGCAGCTTAGGACAAAGTTATGAAAAACTGTTTTTT CASSLGQSYEKLFF
TRBJ1-4 TRBV4-1 NA TRBD1 TGCGCCAGCAGCCGGGACAGGGAAGAAAAACTGTTTTTT CASSRDREEKLFF
TRBJ1-2 TRBV9 NA NA TGTGCCAGCAGCCCAGAGTCAGGAACTTATGGCTACACCTTC CASSPESGTYGYTF
TRBJ2-7 TRBV7-9 few NA TGTGCCAGCAGCCGGACACTGAACTCCTACGAGCAGTACTTC CASSRTLNSYEQYF
TRBJ2-3 TRBV9 NA TRBD1 TGTGCCAGCAGCGCGGACAGGGGGTGGGGAGATACGCAGTATTTT CASSADRGWGDTQYF
TRBJ1-2 TRBV7-2 NA TRBD1 TGTGCCAGCAGCCAACCAGACAGGGACCGGCTCTATGGCTACACCTTC CASSQPDRDRLYGYTF
TRBJ2-2 TRBV7-7 NA NA TGTGCTAGCAGCATCGACAGGACGAACACCGGGGAGCTGTTTTTT CASSIDRTNTGELFF
TRBJ2-2 TRBV4-2 NA TRBD2 TGTGCCAGCAGCCAAGAGCGGGGGGGCCGGGAGCTGTTTTTT CASSQERGGRELFF
TRBJ2-1 TRBV9 NA TRBD2 TGTGCCAGCAGCAAGACTAGCGGGGGATACAATGAGCAGTTCTTC CASSKTSGGYNEQFF
TRBJ1-2 TRBV29-1 NA NA TGCAGCGTGCCGCTGGGGGGGCATGGCTACACCTTC CSVPLGGHGYTF
TRBJ2-7 TRBV7-8 NA TRBD1 TGTGCCAGCAGCATAAGGGTCTTCCAGGGGGCATCCTACGAGCAGTACTTC CASSIRVFQGASYEQYF
TRBJ1-2 TRBV5-4 once NA TGTGCCAGCGTAAGGGGAGGTGCTAACTATGGCTACACCTTC CASVRGGANYGYTF
TRBJ1-2 TRBV4-2 NA NA TGTGCCAGCAGCCAAAAAGGAGGGGAGAACTATGGCTACACCTTC CASSQKGGENYGYTF
TRBJ2-7 TRBV7-6 NA TRBD2 TGTGCCAGCAGCTTAGGCGGGGGACCCTACGAGCAGTACTTC CASSLGGGPYEQYF
TRBJ2-5 TRBV9 few NA TGTGCCAGCAGCGCAGAAGACCTGGCGGGGAACACCCAACAAGAGACCCAGTACTTC CASSAEDLAGNTQQETQYF
TRBJ1-2 TRBV15 NA NA TGTGCCACCAGCAGAGGACAGAATGGCTACACCTTC CATSRGQNGYTF
TRBJ1-1 TRBV6-5 NA NA TGTGCCAGCAGTGTAAACACTGAAGCTTTCTTT CASSVNTEAFF
TRBJ2-1 TRBV7-8 NA TRBD1 TGTGCCAGCAGCCTCCGGGGACAGGACTTCAGCTCCTACAATGAGCAGTTCTTC CASSLRGQDFSSYNEQFF